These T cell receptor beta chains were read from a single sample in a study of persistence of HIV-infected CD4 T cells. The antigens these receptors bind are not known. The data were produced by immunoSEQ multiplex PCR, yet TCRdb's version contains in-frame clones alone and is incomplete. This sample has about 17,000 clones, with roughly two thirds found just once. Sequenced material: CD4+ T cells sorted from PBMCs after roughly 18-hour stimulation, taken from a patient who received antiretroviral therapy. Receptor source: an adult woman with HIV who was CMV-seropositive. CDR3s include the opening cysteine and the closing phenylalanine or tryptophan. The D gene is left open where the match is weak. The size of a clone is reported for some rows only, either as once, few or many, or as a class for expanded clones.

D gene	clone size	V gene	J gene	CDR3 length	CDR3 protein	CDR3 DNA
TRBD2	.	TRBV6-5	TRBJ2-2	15	CASRNRGVNTGELFF	TGTGCCAGCAGAAATCGGGGGGTAAACACCGGGGAGCTGTTTTTT
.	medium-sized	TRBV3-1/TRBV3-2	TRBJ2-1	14	CASSQDPSAEKQFF	TGTGCCAGCAGCCAAGATCCTTCTGCAGAAAAGCAGTTCTTC
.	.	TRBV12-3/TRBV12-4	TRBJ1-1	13	CASRPTANTEAFF	TGTGCCAGCAGACCCACAGCGAACACTGAAGCTTTCTTT
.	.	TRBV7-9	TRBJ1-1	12	CASSYRGTEAFF	TGTGCCAGCAGTTACCGCGGAACTGAAGCTTTCTTT
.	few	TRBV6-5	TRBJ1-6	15	CASSPGASHYSPLHF	TGTGCCAGCAGTCCCGGGGCCTCCCACTATTCACCCCTCCACTTT
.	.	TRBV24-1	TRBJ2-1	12	CATSGSYNEQFF	TGTGCCACCAGTGGTTCTTACAATGAGCAGTTCTTC
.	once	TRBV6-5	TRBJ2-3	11	CASTGTDTQYF	TGTGCCAGCACTGGGACAGATACGCAGTATTTT
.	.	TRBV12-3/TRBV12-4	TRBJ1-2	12	CASSYSVKGYTF	TGTGCCAGCAGTTACAGCGTAAAAGGCTACACCTTC
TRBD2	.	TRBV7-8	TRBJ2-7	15	CASSLVQEGRGEQYF	TGTGCCAGCAGCTTGGTACAGGAGGGGAGGGGCGAGCAGTACTTC
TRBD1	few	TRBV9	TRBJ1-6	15	CASSAGDRELSPLHF	TGTGCCAGCAGCGCCGGGGACAGGGAATTATCACCCCTCCACTTT
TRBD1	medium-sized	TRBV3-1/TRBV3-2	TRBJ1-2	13	CASSPTGDDGYTF	TGTGCCAGCAGCCCTACAGGGGACGATGGCTACACCTTC
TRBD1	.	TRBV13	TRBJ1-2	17	CASTKGDRSETNYGYTF	TGTGCCAGCACCAAGGGGGACAGGAGTGAAACTAACTATGGCTACACCTTC
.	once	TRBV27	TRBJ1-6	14	CASSGGTDNSPLHF	TGTGCCAGCAGTGGCGGGACGGATAATTCACCCCTCCACTTT
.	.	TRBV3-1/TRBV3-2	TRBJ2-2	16	CASSITGGANTGELFF	TGTGCCAGCAGCATCACGGGGGGCGCGAACACCGGGGAGCTGTTTTTT
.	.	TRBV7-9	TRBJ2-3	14	CASSLDTLTDTQYF	TGTGCCAGCAGCTTAGACACCCTCACAGATACGCAGTATTTT
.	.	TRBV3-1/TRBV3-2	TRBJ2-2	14	CASTPTTGTGELFF	TGTGCCAGCACCCCCACCACAGGGACCGGGGAGCTGTTTTTT
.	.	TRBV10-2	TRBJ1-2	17	CASSPSGQFTSNYGYTF	TGCGCCAGCAGCCCTTCGGGACAATTCACCTCTAACTATGGCTACACCTTC
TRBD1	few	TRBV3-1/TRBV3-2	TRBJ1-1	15	CASSHSTGGRTEAFF	TGTGCCAGCAGCCATAGTACAGGGGGCAGGACTGAAGCTTTCTTT
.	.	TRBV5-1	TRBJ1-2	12	CASSGGASGYTF	TGCGCCAGCAGTGGGGGCGCGAGTGGCTACACCTTC
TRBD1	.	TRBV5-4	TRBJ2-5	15	CASSLRQGLQETQYF	TGTGCCAGCAGCTTGAGACAGGGGCTTCAAGAGACCCAGTACTTC
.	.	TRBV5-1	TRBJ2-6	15	CASSLRPSGANVLTF	TGCGCCAGCAGCTTGCGGCCCTCTGGGGCCAACGTCCTGACTTTC
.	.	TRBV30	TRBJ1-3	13	CAWSAAGENTIYF	TGTGCCTGGAGCGCGGCGGGGGAAAACACCATATATTTT
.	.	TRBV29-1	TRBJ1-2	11	CSVEASYGYTF	TGCAGCGTTGAAGCTAGCTATGGCTACACCTTC
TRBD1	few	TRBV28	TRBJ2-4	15	CASSLQQGAENIQYF	TGTGCCAGCAGTCTACAACAGGGGGCGGAAAACATTCAGTACTTC
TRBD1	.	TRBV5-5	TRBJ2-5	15	CASGGQGALTETQYF	TGTGCCAGCGGTGGGCAGGGGGCTCTTACAGAGACCCAGTACTTC
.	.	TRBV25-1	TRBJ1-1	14	CASSLTDWRAEAFF	TGTGCCAGCAGCCTCACAGACTGGCGTGCTGAAGCTTTCTTT
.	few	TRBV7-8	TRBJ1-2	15	CASSLERGALGGYTF	TGTGCCAGCAGCTTAGAGAGGGGGGCGCTAGGTGGCTACACCTTC
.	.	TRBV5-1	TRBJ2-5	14	CASSLISDTQTQYF	TGCGCCAGCAGCTTGATATCCGACACCCAGACCCAGTACTTC
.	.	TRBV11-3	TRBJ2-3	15	CASSGPGLARDTQYF	TGTGCCAGCAGCGGTCCGGGACTGGCACGCGATACGCAGTATTTT
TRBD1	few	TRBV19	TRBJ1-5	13	CASQDREGQPQHF	TGTGCCAGTCAGGACAGGGAAGGTCAGCCCCAGCATTTT
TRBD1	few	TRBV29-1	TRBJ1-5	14	CSAWDREADQPQHF	TGCAGCGCATGGGACAGGGAGGCTGATCAGCCCCAGCATTTT
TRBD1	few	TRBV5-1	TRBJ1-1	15	CASSSETGTNLQAFF	TGCGCCAGCAGCTCGGAGACAGGGACGAATCTTCAAGCTTTCTTT
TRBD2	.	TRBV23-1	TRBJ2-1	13	CASLAGGYNEQFF	TGCGCCAGCCTAGCGGGGGGTTACAATGAGCAGTTCTTC
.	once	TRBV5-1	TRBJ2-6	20	CASSPEGPGLINAGANVLTF	TGCGCCAGCAGCCCCGAGGGCCCCGGACTTATAAACGCTGGGGCCAACGTCCTGACTTTC
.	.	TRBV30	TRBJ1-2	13	CAWSRRGGGGYTF	TGTGCCTGGAGTAGGAGAGGAGGTGGCGGCTACACCTTC
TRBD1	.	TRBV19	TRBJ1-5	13	CASEDRRNQPQHF	TGTGCCAGTGAGGACAGGCGCAATCAGCCCCAGCATTTT
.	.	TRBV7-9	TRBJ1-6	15	CASSPQGTDNSPLHF	TGTGCCAGCAGCCCTCAGGGTACGGATAATTCACCCCTCCACTTT
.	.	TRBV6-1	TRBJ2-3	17	CASSEILVDVFTDTQYF	TGTGCCAGCAGTGAAATTTTAGTGGACGTTTTCACAGATACGCAGTATTTT
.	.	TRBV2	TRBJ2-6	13	CARQGNGANVLTF	TGTGCCAGACAGGGAAACGGGGCCAACGTCCTGACTTTC
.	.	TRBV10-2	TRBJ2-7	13	CASTLGRLYEQYF	TGCGCCAGCACCTTGGGCAGGCTCTACGAGCAGTACTTC
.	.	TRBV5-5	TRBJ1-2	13	CASSLEENYGYTF	TGTGCCAGCAGCTTGGAAGAAAACTATGGCTACACCTTC
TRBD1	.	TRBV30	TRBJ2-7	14	CAWRVGQGTYEQYF	TGTGCCTGGAGGGTTGGACAGGGCACCTACGAGCAGTACTTC
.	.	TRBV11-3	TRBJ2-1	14	CASSLLPVGHEQFF	TGTGCCAGCAGCTTACTCCCAGTAGGGCATGAGCAGTTCTTC
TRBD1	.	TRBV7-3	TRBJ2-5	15	CASSVTGGTGETQYF	TGTGCCAGCAGCGTGACAGGGGGCACGGGGGAGACCCAGTACTTC
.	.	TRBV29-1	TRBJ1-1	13	CSVEGQVSTEAFF	TGCAGCGTTGAAGGACAGGTGAGCACTGAAGCTTTCTTT
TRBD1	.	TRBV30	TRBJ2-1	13	CAWRDDRGNEQFF	TGTGCCTGGAGGGACGACAGGGGCAATGAGCAGTTCTTC
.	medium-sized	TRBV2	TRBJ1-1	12	CASSYGRSEAFF	TGTGCCAGCAGTTATGGTAGATCTGAAGCTTTCTTT
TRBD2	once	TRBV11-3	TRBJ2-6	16	CASSLGGGTGANVLTF	TGTGCCAGCAGCTTAGGCGGGGGTACTGGGGCCAACGTCCTGACTTTC
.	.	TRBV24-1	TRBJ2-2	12	CATSGNKGELFF	TGTGCCACCAGTGGTAATAAGGGGGAGCTGTTTTTT
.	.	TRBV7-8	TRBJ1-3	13	CASSRIRGNTIYF	TGTGCCAGCTCCCGGATTCGAGGAAACACCATATATTTT
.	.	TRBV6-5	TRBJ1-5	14	CASSSGLYNQPQHF	TGTGCCAGCAGTTCCGGACTGTACAATCAGCCCCAGCATTTT
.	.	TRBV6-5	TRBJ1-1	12	CASSYGGTEAFF	TGTGCCAGCAGTTACGGGGGGACTGAAGCTTTCTTT
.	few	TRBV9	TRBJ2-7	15	CASSVVGLPGSEQYF	TGTGCCAGCAGCGTAGTTGGTCTTCCGGGCTCCGAGCAGTACTTC
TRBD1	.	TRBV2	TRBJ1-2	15	CASSKDRGLNYGYTF	TGTGCCAGCAGTAAAGACAGGGGGCTTAACTATGGCTACACCTTC
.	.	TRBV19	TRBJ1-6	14	CASSSGSGGSPLHF	TGTGCCAGTAGTTCCGGATCCGGCGGATCACCCCTCCACTTT
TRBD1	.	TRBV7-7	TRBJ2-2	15	CASSQRTGGTGELFF	TGTGCTAGCAGCCAGCGGACAGGGGGCACCGGGGAGCTGTTTTTT
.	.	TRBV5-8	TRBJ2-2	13	CASSLDSRGELFF	TGTGCCAGCAGCTTGGATTCCCGCGGGGAGCTGTTTTTT
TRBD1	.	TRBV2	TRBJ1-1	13	CASISDRGLQAFF	TGTGCCAGTATTTCGGACAGGGGGCTTCAAGCTTTCTTT
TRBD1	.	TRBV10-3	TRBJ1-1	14	CAISRTGGKIEAFF	TGTGCCATCAGCCGGACAGGGGGCAAGATTGAAGCTTTCTTT